The 22 T cell receptor beta chains listed next were all sequenced from one sample in a study of cytomegalovirus exposure and HLA in healthy donors. TCRdb's table, derived via immunoSEQ multiplex PCR, lists solely in-frame clones and lacks some. The sample has about 160,000 clones; 75% to 90% are singletons. The sample was PBMCs. The receptors shown here come from a woman aged 18 to 35 in good health and CMV-seronegative.

In this sample, this clone turned up once. The V gene is TRBV4-3, the J gene TRBJ2-1; D is unresolved. V was shortened by 0 bases and J by 6 bases, with 9 bases between the two germline ends. Germline V gene sequence: CDR1 LGHNA, CDR2 YSLEER. This CDR3 comprises 14 residues. In nucleotides, the CDR3 is TGCGCCAGCAGCCAAGATCTTTGGAGCAATGAGCAGTTCTTC. This encodes CASSQDLWSNEQFF.

The genes are TRBV7-2 and TRBJ2-3; D is unresolved. Germline V gene lookup returns CDR1 SGHTA and CDR2 FQGNSA. There are 16 residues in the CDR3. Trimming left V 2 bases short and J 2 bases short, with 14 bases between. The CDR3 bases are TGTGCCAGCAGCTTAAGGTCTGGAGCCCACACAGATACGCAGTATTTT. This sequence encodes CASSLRSGAHTDTQYF.

The J gene is TRBJ2-5, the V gene TRBV10-3; 8 bases match TRBD2. The V gene's germline CDR1 is ENHRY and CDR2 SYGVKD. After removal of 9 bases from V and 5 bases from J, the junction contained 2 bases not matched to a gene. The CDR3 has 11 residues. The CDR3 loop is CAILAGETQYF. CDR3 DNA: TGTGCCATATTAGCGGGGGAGACCCAGTACTTC.

The rearrangement uses TRBV5-6 and TRBJ1-2, with D possibly being TRBD1 (5 bases). CDR1 is SGHDT and CDR2 is YYEEEE in the germline V gene. The V end was cut by 5 bases, the J end by 4 bases, with 18 bases between. The CDR3 sequence is 15 residues long. The CDR3 nucleotides read TGTGCCAGCAGTAAGGTAGGGGCGCAAGGCTATGGCTACACCTTC. Its translation is CASSKVGAQGYGYTF. Together with reference TRBV5-6 and TRBJ1-2, the CDR3 gives the full variable domain: DAGVTQSPTHLIKTRGQQVTLRCSPKSGHDTVSWYQQALGQGPQFIFQYYEEEERQRGNFPDRFSGHQFPNYSSELNVNALLLGDSALYLCASSKVGAQGYGYTFGSGTRLTVV.

The V gene is TRBV27, the J gene TRBJ2-5; a weak D match, TRBD2 (6 bases). The CDR3 contains 16 residues. Germline-derived CDR1 and CDR2 are MNHEY and SMNVEV (reference sequence). V was clipped by 7 bases and J by 1 base, with 19 bases between them. CDR3 region: CASKRRRAGRQETQYF. CDR3 nucleotide sequence: TGTGCCAGCAAAAGAAGGAGGGCAGGCCGCCAAGAGACCCAGTACTTC.

The rearrangement uses TRBV5-8 and TRBJ1-4, with D hard to call. The CDR3 sequence is 17 residues long. V gave up 0 bases and J gave up 3 bases, with 15 bases separating them. Germline V gene data show CDR1 as SGHTS and CDR2 as YDEGEE. The CDR3 sequence is CASSLESWGGPNEKLFF. The CDR3 nucleotides are TGTGCCAGCAGCTTGGAATCTTGGGGAGGTCCTAATGAAAAACTGTTTTTT.

The chain recombines TRBV18 with TRBJ1-1, with D possibly matching TRBD1 (6 bases). From germline, CDR1 is KGHSH and CDR2 LQKENI. V lost 6 bases, J lost 0 bases, and 17 bases lay in between. The CDR3 loop spans 16 amino acids. CDR3 in DNA: TGTGCCAGCTCCCTTTCGCGGGGGGCAATGAACACTGAAGCTTTCTTT. Translation: CASSLSRGAMNTEAFF.

Here the CDR3 reads CASSTPHHPTGSNQPQHF. Here the CDR3 DNA reads TGTGCCAGTAGTACACCTCATCACCCGACAGGATCGAATCAGCCCCAGCATTTT. V is TRBV19 and J is TRBJ1-5, with D perhaps matching TRBD1 (6 bases). CDR1 is LNHDA and CDR2 is SQIVND in the germline V gene (reference sequence). The CDR3 covers 18 residues. V lost 4 bases and J lost 4, with 23 bases in between.

The V gene is TRBV7-9, the J gene TRBJ1-2; D might be TRBD1 (5 bases). The CDR3 is made up of 15 amino acids. CDR1 and CDR2 (germline): SEHNR, FQNEAQ (reference sequence). V was pared by 6 bases and J by 1 base, with 15 bases between. The CDR3 region has the DNA TGTGCCAGCAGTCCCAGGGCGGGAATTAACTATGGCTACACCTTC. It is translated as CASSPRAGINYGYTF.

The chain links TRBV7-8 to TRBJ2-3, with a tentative D call TRBD1 (6 bases). The ends were cut back, 5 bases at V and 5 bases at J, with 8 bases in the middle. CDR1 is SGHVS and CDR2 is FQNEAQ in the germline V gene. This CDR3 region has 12 residues. Here the CDR3 reads CASSPDRDTQYF. The DNA for the CDR3 is TGTGCCAGCAGCCCGGACAGAGATACGCAGTATTTT.

In this sample, this clone turned up a few times. The chain links TRBV7-8 to TRBJ2-2; TRBD2 matches 14 bases. The germline gives CDR1 SGHVS, CDR2 FQNEAQ. The CDR3 is 15 residues long. Losses at the gene ends were 8 bases for V and 6 bases for J; bases not matched to a gene: 5. CDR3 region: CASHGTSGSSGELFF. The CDR3 region has the DNA TGTGCCAGCCATGGGACTAGCGGGAGTTCCGGGGAGCTGTTTTTT. The full variable domain, its missing parts supplied by reference TRBV7-8 and TRBJ2-2, is GAGVSQSPRYKVAKRGQDVALRCDPISGHVSLFWYQQALGQGPEFLTYFQNEAQLDKSGLPSDRFFAERPEGSVSTLKIQRTQQEDSAVYLCASHGTSGSSGELFFGEGSRLTVL.

V and J are TRBV4-1 and TRBJ1-2; D unclear. V was trimmed by 1 base and J by 3 bases, leaving 6 bases between them. The CDR3 extends over 13 amino acids. Germline V gene sequence: CDR1 MGHRA, CDR2 YSYEKL. In DNA form, the CDR3 reads TGCGCCAGCAGCCAAGCCTCGGACTATGGCTACACCTTC. Its translation: CASSQASDYGYTF.

V and J are TRBV2 and TRBJ1-4; D unclear. The CDR3 extends over 13 amino acids. V was clipped by 4 bases and J by 3 bases, with 6 bases between them. Looked up from germline, CDR1 is SNHLY and CDR2 is FYNNEI. The CDR3 DNA follows: TGTGCCAGCAGTGGAGATTCTAATGAAAAACTGTTTTTT. Translated: CASSGDSNEKLFF.

The V gene is TRBV18, the J gene TRBJ2-7, with 9 bases lining up with TRBD1. The CDR3 is made up of 18 amino acids. CDR1 and CDR2 from the germline V gene are KGHSH and LQKENI. V trimming: 3 bases; J trimming: 3 bases; junction bases outside the gene matches: 15. Here the CDR3 DNA reads TGTGCCAGCTCACCCCCGAGGCGGGTCGGGACAGGGCACTACGAGCAGTACTTC. Translating gives CASSPPRRVGTGHYEQYF.

This sequence joins TRBV7-9 and TRBJ2-7; tentative D call: TRBD2 (6 bases). From germline, CDR1 is SEHNR and CDR2 FQNEAQ (reference sequence). This CDR3 comprises 12 residues. Trimming took 4 bases from V and 4 from J, leaving 8 bases between them. CDR3 residues: CASSSGVYEQYF. For the CDR3, the DNA is TGTGCCAGCAGCTCGGGAGTTTACGAGCAGTACTTC. Supplemented by reference TRBV7-9 and TRBJ2-7, the full variable domain reads DTGVSQNPRHKITKRGQNVTFRCDPISEHNRLYWYRQTLGQGPEFLTYFQNEAQLEKSRLLSDRFSAERPKGSFSTLEIQRTEQGDSAMYLCASSSGVYEQYFGPGTRLTVT.

The chain uses TRBV7-2 and TRBJ2-7; no clear D gene. V lost 3 bases and J lost 3, with 6 bases in between. Germline lookup yields CDR1 SGHTA and CDR2 FQGNSA. CDR3 length: 12 residues. CDR3 protein: CASSFRSYEQYF. CDR3 DNA sequence: TGTGCCAGCAGCTTCCGCAGCTACGAGCAGTACTTC.

The chain combines TRBV7-2 with TRBJ1-3; no reliable D call. Germline V CDR1 and CDR2: SGHTA, FQGNSA. This CDR3 is built from 16 residues. The germline V and J ends were trimmed by 0 bases and 0 bases, with 9 bases remaining between them. The CDR3 DNA sequence: TGTGCCAGCAGCTTAGCGCAGGCAAGCTCTGGAAACACCATATATTTT. Residues: CASSLAQASSGNTIYF.

This clone was seen a single time. The DNA of the CDR3 is TGTGCCAGCAGCTTTTTGGGGGGACTGAATCAGCCCCAGCATTTT. Protein sequence: CASSFLGGLNQPQHF. The V gene is TRBV7-8, the J gene TRBJ1-5; D may be TRBD1 (5 bases). The CDR3 has 15 amino acids. The V gene lost 3 bases and the J gene lost 4 bases, with 13 bases spanning the gap. The germline V gene has CDR1 SGHVS and CDR2 FQNEAQ.

V is TRBV5-6 and J is TRBJ1-1; D is perhaps TRBD1 (6 bases). V was cut by 5 bases and J by 0 bases, with 8 bases left in between. CDR1 and CDR2 from the germline V gene are SGHDT and YYEEEE. The CDR3 length is 13 residues. The CDR3 bases are TGTGCCAGCAGTCAGGGGTTGAACACTGAAGCTTTCTTT. Protein product: CASSQGLNTEAFF.

The CDR3 protein is CASSIGGGLNTGELFF. The DNA for the CDR3 is TGTGCCAGTAGTATTGGAGGGGGCTTGAACACCGGGGAGCTGTTTTTT. This chain connects TRBV19 to TRBJ2-2; a possible D gene is TRBD1 (7 bases). Per germline, CDR1 LNHDA and CDR2 SQIVND (reference sequence). CDR3 length equals 16 residues. The V end was cut by 3 bases, the J end by 1 base, with 12 bases between.

This chain connects TRBV12-5 to TRBJ1-5; 7 positions agree with TRBD1. The ends lost 0 bases at V and 2 bases at J; junction bases unmatched: 1. Germline loops: CDR1 LGHNT, CDR2 FRNRAP. There are 15 residues in the CDR3. The CDR3: CASGLVGGGNQPQHF. In DNA form, the CDR3 reads TGTGCTAGTGGTTTGGTAGGGGGCGGCAATCAGCCCCAGCATTTT.

CDR3 DNA: TGCGCCAGCAGCCAAGACAGCGGGAGGGCCAATGAGCAGTTCTTC. Its protein product is CASSQDSGRANEQFF. The V and J genes are TRBV4-3 and TRBJ2-1; 10 bases align to TRBD2. CDR1 and CDR2 (germline): LGHNA, YSLEER. V was pared by 0 bases and J by 6 bases, with 2 bases of the junction left unmatched. This CDR3 contains 15 residues.